These 5 T cell receptor beta chains were sequenced from one sample in a study of blood T cell repertoires in COVID-19. The method was immunoSEQ multiplex PCR; TCRdb's version includes in-frame clones alone and lacks a portion of them. The data hold nearly 45,000 clones, with approximately 85% observed a single time. Sequencing was carried out using peripheral blood. The source of these receptors is a woman of 80 years or more with acute or convalescent COVID-19.

The rearrangement uses TRBV11-2 and TRBJ1-1; 8 positions match TRBD1. Germline V lookup: CDR1 SGHAT, CDR2 FQNNGV. There are 15 residues in the CDR3. Trimming cost V 5 bases and J 3 bases; bases outside gene matches: 8. The CDR3 DNA reads as TGTGCCAGCAGCCAAAGGGGCAGGGGGCACACTGAAGCTTTCTTT. Translation: CASSQRGRGHTEAFF.

This chain connects TRBV3-1 (or the pseudogene TRBV3-2) to TRBJ2-5; D is ambiguous. Germline CDR1 LGHDT, CDR2 YNNKEL (reference sequence). V was clipped by 0 bases and J by 4 bases, with 3 bases between them. The CDR3 is 12 amino acids. The CDR3 is CASSQDRETQYF. The CDR3 DNA reads as TGTGCCAGCAGCCAAGATAGAGAGACCCAGTACTTC.

This rearrangement joins TRBV4-2 to TRBJ2-1, with TRBD2 identical over 13 bases. This CDR3 is 16 amino acids long. V lost 1 base and J lost 7; bases outside the gene matches: 4. Germline V gives CDR1 LGHNA, CDR2 YNFKEQ. CDR3 region: CASSQGTSGRWNEQFF. The CDR3 DNA reads as TGTGCCAGCAGCCAAGGGACTAGCGGGAGATGGAATGAGCAGTTCTTC.

The chain is built from TRBV14 and TRBJ2-2; D call uncertain. Trimming removed 4 bases from V and 6 bases from J, with 12 bases in between. Germline lookup yields CDR1 SGHDN and CDR2 FVKESK. This CDR3 is 14 amino acids long. CDR3 in amino acids: CASSLGVVAGELFF. The CDR3 DNA reads as TGTGCCAGCAGCCTTGGAGTTGTCGCCGGGGAGCTGTTTTTT.

The chain recombines TRBV2 with TRBJ1-1; 7 bases are a match to TRBD1. The CDR3 is 16 amino acids. The germline gives CDR1 SNHLY, CDR2 FYNNEI. V was clipped by 6 bases and J by 0 bases; unmatched bases: 10. The CDR3 DNA reads as TGTGCCAGCAGACCGGGACAGCGTCTTATGAACACTGAAGCTTTCTTT. It specifies CASRPGQRLMNTEAFF.